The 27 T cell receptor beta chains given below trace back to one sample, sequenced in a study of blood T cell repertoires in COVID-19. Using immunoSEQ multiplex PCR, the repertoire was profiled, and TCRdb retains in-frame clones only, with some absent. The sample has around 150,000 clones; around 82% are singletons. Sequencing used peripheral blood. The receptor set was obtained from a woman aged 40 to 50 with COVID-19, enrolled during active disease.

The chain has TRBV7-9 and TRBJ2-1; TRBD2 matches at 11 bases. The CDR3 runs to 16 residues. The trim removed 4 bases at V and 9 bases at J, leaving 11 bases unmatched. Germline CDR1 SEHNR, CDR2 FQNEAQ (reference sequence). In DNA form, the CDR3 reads TGTGCCAGCAGCTCAAACGTACTAGCGGGAGCTATTGAGCAGTTCTTC. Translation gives CASSSNVLAGAIEQFF.

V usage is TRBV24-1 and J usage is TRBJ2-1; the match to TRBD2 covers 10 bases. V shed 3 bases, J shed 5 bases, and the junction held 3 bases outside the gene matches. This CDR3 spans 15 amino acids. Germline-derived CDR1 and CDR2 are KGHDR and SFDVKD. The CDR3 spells CATSDLLAGDNEQFF. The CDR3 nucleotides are TGTGCCACCAGTGATCTTCTAGCGGGAGACAATGAGCAGTTCTTC.

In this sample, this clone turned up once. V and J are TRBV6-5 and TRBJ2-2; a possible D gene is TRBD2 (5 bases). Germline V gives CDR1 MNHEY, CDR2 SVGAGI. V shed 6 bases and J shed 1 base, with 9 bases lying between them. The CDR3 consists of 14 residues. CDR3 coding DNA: TGTGCCAGCAGGCCTCGGGAGAACACCGGGGAGCTGTTTTTT. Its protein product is CASRPRENTGELFF.

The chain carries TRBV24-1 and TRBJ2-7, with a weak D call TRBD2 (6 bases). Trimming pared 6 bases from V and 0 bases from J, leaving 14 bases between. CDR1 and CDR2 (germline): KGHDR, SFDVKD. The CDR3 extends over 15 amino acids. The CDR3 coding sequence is TGTGCCACCAGTCCCAGGAGGGCCCCCTCCTACGAGCAGTACTTC. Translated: CATSPRRAPSYEQYF.

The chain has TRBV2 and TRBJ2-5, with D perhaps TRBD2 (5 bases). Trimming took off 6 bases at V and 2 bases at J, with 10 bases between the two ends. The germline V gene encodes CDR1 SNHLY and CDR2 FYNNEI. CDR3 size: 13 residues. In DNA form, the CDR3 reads TGTGCCAGCAGCGGTCGGGGTCAAGAGACCCAGTACTTC. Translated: CASSGRGQETQYF. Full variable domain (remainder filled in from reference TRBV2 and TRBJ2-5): EPEVTQTPSHQVTQMGQEVILRCVPISNHLYFYWYRQILGQKVEFLVSFYNNEISEKSEIFDDQFSVERPDGSNFTLKIRSTKLEDSAMYFCASSGRGQETQYFGPGTRLLVL.

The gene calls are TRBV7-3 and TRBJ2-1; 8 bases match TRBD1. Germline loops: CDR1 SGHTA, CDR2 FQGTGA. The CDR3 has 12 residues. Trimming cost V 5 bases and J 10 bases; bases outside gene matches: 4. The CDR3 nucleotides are TGTGCCAGCAGCCCAACAGGGGGGGAGCAGTTCTTC. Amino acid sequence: CASSPTGGEQFF.

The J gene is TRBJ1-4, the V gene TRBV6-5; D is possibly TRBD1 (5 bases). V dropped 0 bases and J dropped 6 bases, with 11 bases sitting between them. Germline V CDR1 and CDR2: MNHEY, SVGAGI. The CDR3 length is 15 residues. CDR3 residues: CASSYSSRVYEKLFF. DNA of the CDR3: TGTGCCAGCAGTTACTCTAGCAGGGTCTATGAAAAACTGTTTTTT.

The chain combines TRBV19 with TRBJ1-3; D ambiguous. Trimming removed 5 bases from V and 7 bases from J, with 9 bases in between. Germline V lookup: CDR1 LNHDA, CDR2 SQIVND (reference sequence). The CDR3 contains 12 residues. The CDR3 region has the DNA TGTGCCAGTAGTCCACTCGAGAACACCATATATTTT. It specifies CASSPLENTIYF.

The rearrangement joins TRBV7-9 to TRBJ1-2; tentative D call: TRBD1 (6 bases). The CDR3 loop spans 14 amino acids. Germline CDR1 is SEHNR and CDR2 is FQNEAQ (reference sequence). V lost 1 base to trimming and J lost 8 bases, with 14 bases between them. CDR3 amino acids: CASSLEQGLYGYTF. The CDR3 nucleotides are TGTGCCAGCAGCTTAGAACAGGGTCTATACGGCTACACCTTC.

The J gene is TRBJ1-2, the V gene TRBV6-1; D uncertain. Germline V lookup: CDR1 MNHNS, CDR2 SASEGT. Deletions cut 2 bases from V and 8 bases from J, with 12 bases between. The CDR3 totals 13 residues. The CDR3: CASSEMYPGGYTF. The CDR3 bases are TGTGCCAGCAGTGAAATGTATCCGGGAGGCTACACCTTC.

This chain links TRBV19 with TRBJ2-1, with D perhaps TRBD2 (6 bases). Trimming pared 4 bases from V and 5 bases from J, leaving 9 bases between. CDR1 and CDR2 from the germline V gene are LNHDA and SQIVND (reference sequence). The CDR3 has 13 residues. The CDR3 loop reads CASSSGAHNEQFF. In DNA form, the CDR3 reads TGTGCCAGTAGTAGCGGGGCTCACAATGAGCAGTTCTTC.

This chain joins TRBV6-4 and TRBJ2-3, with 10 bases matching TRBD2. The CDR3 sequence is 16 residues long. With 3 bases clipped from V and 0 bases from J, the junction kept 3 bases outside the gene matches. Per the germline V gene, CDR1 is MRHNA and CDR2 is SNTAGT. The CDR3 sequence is CASSDVAGGSTDTQYF. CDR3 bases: TGTGCCAGCAGTGATGTAGCGGGGGGAAGCACAGATACGCAGTATTTT.

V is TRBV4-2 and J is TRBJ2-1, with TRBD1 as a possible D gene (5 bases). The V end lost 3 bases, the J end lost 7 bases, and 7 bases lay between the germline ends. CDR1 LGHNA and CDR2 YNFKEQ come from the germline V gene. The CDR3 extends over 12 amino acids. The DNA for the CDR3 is TGTGCCAGCAGCCATCAGGGAAATGAGCAGTTCTTC. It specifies CASSHQGNEQFF.

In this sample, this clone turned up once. CDR3 nucleotide sequence: TGTGCCATCAGTGCCCGACAGGGGCCGAGGGGACAAGAGACCCAGTACTTC. Translated: CAISARQGPRGQETQYF. The chain recombines TRBV10-3 with TRBJ2-5; 8 nucleotides align to TRBD1. V lost 4 bases to trimming and J lost 2 bases; unmatched junction nucleotides: 12. The CDR3 extends over 17 amino acids. Germline CDR1 ENHRY, CDR2 SYGVKD.

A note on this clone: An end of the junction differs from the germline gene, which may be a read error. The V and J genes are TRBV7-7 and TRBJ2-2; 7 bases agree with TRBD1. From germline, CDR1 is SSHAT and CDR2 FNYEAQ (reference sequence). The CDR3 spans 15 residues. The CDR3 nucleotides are TGTGCTAGCAGCTTTGGGACAGCGAACACCGGGGAGCTGTTTTTT. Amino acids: CASSFGTANTGELFF.

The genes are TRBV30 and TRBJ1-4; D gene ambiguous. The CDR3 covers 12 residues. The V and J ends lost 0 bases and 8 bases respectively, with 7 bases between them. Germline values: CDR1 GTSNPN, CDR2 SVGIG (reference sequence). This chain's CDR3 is CAWSVGGEKLFF. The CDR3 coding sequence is TGTGCCTGGAGTGTTGGAGGGGAAAAACTGTTTTTT.

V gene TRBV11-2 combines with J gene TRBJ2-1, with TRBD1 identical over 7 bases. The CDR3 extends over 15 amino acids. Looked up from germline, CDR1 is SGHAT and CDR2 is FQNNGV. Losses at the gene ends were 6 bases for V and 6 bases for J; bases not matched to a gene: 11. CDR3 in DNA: TGTGCCAGCAGACATTTCGTACAGGGGAGCAATGAGCAGTTCTTC. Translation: CASRHFVQGSNEQFF.

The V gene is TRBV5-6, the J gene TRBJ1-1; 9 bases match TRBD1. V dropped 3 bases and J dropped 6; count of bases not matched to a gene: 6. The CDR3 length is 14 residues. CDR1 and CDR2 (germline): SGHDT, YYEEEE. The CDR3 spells CASSWTGAKAEAFF. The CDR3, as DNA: TGTGCCAGCAGCTGGACAGGGGCGAAGGCTGAAGCTTTCTTT.

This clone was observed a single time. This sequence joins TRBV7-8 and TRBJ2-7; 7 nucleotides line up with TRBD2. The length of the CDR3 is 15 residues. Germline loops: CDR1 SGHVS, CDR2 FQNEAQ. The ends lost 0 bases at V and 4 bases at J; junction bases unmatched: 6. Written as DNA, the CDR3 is TGTGCCAGCAGCTTAGCCGCTAGCGGAGCTTACGAGCAGTACGTC. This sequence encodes CASSLAASGAYEQYV.

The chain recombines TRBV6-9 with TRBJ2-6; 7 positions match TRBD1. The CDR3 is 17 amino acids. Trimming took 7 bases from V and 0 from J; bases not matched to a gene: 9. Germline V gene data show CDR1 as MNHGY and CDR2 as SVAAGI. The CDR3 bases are TGTGCCAGCACCATGGGACAGCTACTCTCTGGGGCCAACGTCCTGACTTTC. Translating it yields CASTMGQLLSGANVLTF.

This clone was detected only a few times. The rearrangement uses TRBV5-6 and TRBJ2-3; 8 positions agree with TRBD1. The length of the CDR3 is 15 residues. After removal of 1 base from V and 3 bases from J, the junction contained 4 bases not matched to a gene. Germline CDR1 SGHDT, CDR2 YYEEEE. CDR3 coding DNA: TGTGCCAGCAGCTTGTTGGACAGGGCAACAGATACGCAGTATTTT. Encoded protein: CASSLLDRATDTQYF.

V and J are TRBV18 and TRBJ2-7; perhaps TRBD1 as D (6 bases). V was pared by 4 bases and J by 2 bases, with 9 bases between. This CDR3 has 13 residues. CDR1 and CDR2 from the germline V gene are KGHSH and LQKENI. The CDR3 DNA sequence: TGTGCCAGCTCACTCGGACAGCCCTACGAGCAGTACGTC. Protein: CASSLGQPYEQYV.

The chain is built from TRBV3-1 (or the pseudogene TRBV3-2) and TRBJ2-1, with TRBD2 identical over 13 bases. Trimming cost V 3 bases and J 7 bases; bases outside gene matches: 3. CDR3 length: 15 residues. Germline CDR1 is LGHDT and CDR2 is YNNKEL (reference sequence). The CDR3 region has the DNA TGTGCCAGCAGCCAGACTAGCGGGAGGAATAATGAGCAGTTCTTC. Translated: CASSQTSGRNNEQFF.

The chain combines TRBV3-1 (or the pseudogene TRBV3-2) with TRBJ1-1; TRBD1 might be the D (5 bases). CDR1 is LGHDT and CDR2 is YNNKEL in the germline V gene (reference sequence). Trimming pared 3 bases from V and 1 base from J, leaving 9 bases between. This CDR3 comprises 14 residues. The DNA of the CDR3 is TGTGCCAGCAGCCATACCACAGGGAACACTGAAGCTTTCTTT. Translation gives CASSHTTGNTEAFF.

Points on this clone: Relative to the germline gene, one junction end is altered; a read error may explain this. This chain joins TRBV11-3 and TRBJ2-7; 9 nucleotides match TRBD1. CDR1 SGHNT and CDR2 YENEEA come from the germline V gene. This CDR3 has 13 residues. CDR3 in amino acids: CASSLGGTGPLTF. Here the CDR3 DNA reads TGTGCCAGCAGCTTAGGAGGGACAGGGCCTCTAACTTTC.

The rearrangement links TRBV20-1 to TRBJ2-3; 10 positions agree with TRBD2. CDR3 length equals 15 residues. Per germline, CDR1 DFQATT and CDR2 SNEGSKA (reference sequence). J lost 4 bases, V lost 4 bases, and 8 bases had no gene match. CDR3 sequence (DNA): TGCAGTGCTAATGAACTAGCGGGGATATCAGATACGCAGTATTTT. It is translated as CSANELAGISDTQYF.

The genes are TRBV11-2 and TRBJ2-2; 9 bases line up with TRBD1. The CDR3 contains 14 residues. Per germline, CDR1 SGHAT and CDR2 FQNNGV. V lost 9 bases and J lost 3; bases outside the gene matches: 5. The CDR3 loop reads CASIQGADTGELFF. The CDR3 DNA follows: TGTGCCAGTATACAGGGGGCGGACACCGGGGAGCTGTTTTTT.